This passage covers 15 T cell receptor beta chains from one sample sequenced in a study of T cell changes during pregnancy in multiple sclerosis. TCRdb keeps only in-frame clones here, not all; method: immunoSEQ multiplex PCR. Of fewer than 85,000 clones detected, approximately 89% appear once; the ten largest clones hold around 2%. Source: peripheral blood, taken before pregnancy. Receptors were obtained from a female donor with multiple sclerosis, enrolled in a pregnancy study.

The CDR3 reads CASSYRKGWQETQYF. The CDR3 region has the DNA TGTGCCAGCAGTTACCGAAAGGGGTGGCAAGAGACCCAGTACTTC. This chain joins TRBV6-5 and TRBJ2-5, with D possibly being TRBD1 (5 bases). Trimming pared 2 bases from V and 2 bases from J, leaving 12 bases between. This CDR3 comprises 15 residues. Looked up from germline, CDR1 is MNHEY and CDR2 is SVGAGI.

The CDR3 loop reads CSVYAGTGNYGYTF. CDR3 bases: TGCAGCGTTTACGCCGGGACAGGGAACTATGGCTACACCTTC. The chain uses TRBV29-1 and TRBJ1-2; 9 nucleotides agree with TRBD1. V lost 5 bases to trimming and J lost 2 bases; unmatched junction nucleotides: 6. CDR3 length equals 14 residues. Germline V gene lookup returns CDR1 SQVTM and CDR2 ANQGSEA.

This chain uses TRBV6-6 with TRBJ2-7; maybe TRBD1 (7 bases). This CDR3 is 15 amino acids long. Between the trimmed V and J ends, which lost 8 bases and 2 bases, there was a span of 19 bases. CDR1 is MNHNY and CDR2 is SVGAGI in the germline V gene (reference sequence). In DNA form, the CDR3 reads TGTGCCAGCGGCTTCAACAGGGGAGGCCCCTACGAGCAGTACTTC. The encoded protein is CASGFNRGGPYEQYF.

The genes are TRBV9 and TRBJ2-1, with TRBD2 as a possible D gene (6 bases). The CDR3 sequence is 15 residues long. The V end was cut by 3 bases, the J end by 2 bases, with 12 bases between. The germline V gene encodes CDR1 SGDLS and CDR2 YYNGEE. The CDR3 spells CASSDGGSAYNEQFF. CDR3 coding DNA: TGTGCCAGCAGCGATGGGGGGTCAGCCTACAATGAGCAGTTCTTC.

The chain links TRBV6-5 to TRBJ1-1; D is perhaps TRBD1 (6 bases). The CDR3 has 15 residues. Trimming left V 5 bases short and J 5 bases short, with 18 bases between. CDR1 and CDR2 (germline): MNHEY, SVGAGI. CDR3 protein: CASSKYRDKVTEAFF. The CDR3 DNA follows: TGTGCCAGCAGTAAGTACCGGGACAAGGTAACTGAAGCTTTCTTT.

The V and J genes are TRBV6-4 and TRBJ2-2, with 9 bases fitting TRBD2. J lost 6 bases, V lost 2 bases, and 1 base had no gene match. Germline CDR1 and CDR2: MRHNA and SNTAGT. CDR3 length: 14 residues. The CDR3, as DNA: TGTGCCAGCAGTGACGGACTAGCGTCCGGGGAGCTGTTTTTT. This translates into CASSDGLASGELFF.

This clone was found once. The J gene is TRBJ1-2, the V gene TRBV2, with a possible D match to TRBD1 (6 bases). This CDR3 is built from 13 residues. The V end lost 7 bases, the J end lost 8 bases, and 17 bases lay between the germline ends. Germline V gene lookup returns CDR1 SNHLY and CDR2 FYNNEI. The CDR3 nucleotides read TGTGCCAGCAACACAGGGACATCGAGGGGCTACACCTTC. Encoded protein: CASNTGTSRGYTF.

The chain combines TRBV10-3 with TRBJ2-3, with 7 bases identical to TRBD1. The CDR3 loop spans 15 amino acids. Looked up from germline, CDR1 is ENHRY and CDR2 is SYGVKD. The V gene end was trimmed by 5 bases and the J gene end by 1 base; junction bases not matched to a gene: 6. CDR3 bases: TGTGCCATCAGTCCAAGGGGGCAAGGCACAGATACGCAGTATTTT. Translation: CAISPRGQGTDTQYF.

This clone is a singleton in its sample. The V and J genes are TRBV5-1 and TRBJ1-2, with D unclear. V was clipped by 0 bases and J by 5 bases, with 11 bases between them. Germline V gene lookup returns CDR1 SGHRS and CDR2 YFSETQ. The CDR3 runs to 14 residues. CDR3: CASSLAAGPYGYTF. For the CDR3, the DNA is TGCGCCAGCAGCTTGGCCGCAGGCCCTTATGGCTACACCTTC.

The V and J genes are TRBV13 and TRBJ2-2, with TRBD2 matching 11 bases. This CDR3 has 17 amino acids. With V trimmed by 5 bases and J by 1 base, 6 bases remained unmatched. Germline CDR1 reads PRHDT; CDR2 reads FYEKMQ (reference sequence). DNA of the CDR3: TGTGCCAGCAGCCTGCACGGACTAGCGGGGAACACCGGGGAGCTGTTTTTT. Protein product: CASSLHGLAGNTGELFF.

The J gene is TRBJ1-6, the V gene TRBV28; the D gene is possibly TRBD1 (6 bases). The CDR3 totals 15 residues. V lost 2 bases to trimming and J lost 9 bases, with 14 bases between them. Germline V lookup: CDR1 MDHEN, CDR2 SYDVKM. CDR3 nucleotide sequence: TGTGCCAGCAGTTTAAGGTCAGGGGAGAGTTCACCCCTCCACTTT. Its protein is CASSLRSGESSPLHF.

The rearrangement joins TRBV5-1 to TRBJ2-5; TRBD2 agrees at 9 bases. The trim removed 3 bases at V and 5 bases at J, leaving 11 bases unmatched. Looked up from germline, CDR1 is SGHRS and CDR2 is YFSETQ. This CDR3 has 16 residues. The CDR3 here is CASSSGLAPGVETQYF. The CDR3 DNA reads as TGCGCCAGCAGCTCGGGACTAGCCCCGGGAGTCGAGACCCAGTACTTC. Looking up the rest from reference TRBV5-1 and TRBJ2-5 gives the full variable domain: KAGVTQTPRYLIKTRGQQVTLSCSPISGHRSVSWYQQTPGQGLQFLFEYFSETQRNKGNFPGRFSGRQFSNSRSEMNVSTLELGDSALYLCASSSGLAPGVETQYFGPGTRLLVL.

The V call is TRBV30, the J call TRBJ2-7; tentatively, D is TRBD1 (6 bases). From germline, CDR1 is GTSNPN and CDR2 SVGIG (reference sequence). The germline V and J ends were trimmed by 2 bases and 3 bases, with 11 bases remaining between them. There are 13 residues in the CDR3. CDR3 coding DNA: TGTGCCTGGAGTACAGGGAACGACTACGAGCAGTACTTC. As protein: CAWSTGNDYEQYF. Full variable domain (missing parts from reference TRBV30 and TRBJ2-7): SQTIHQWPATLVQPVGSPLSLECTVEGTSNPNLYWYRQAAGRGLQLLFYSVGIGQISSEVPQNLSASRPQDRQFILSSKKLLLSDSGFYLCAWSTGNDYEQYFGPGTRLTVT.

The J gene is TRBJ2-1, the V gene TRBV5-4, with D possibly matching TRBD2 (5 bases). The length of the CDR3 is 13 residues. Trimming left V 4 bases short and J 7 bases short, with 12 bases between. The germline V gene has CDR1 SGHNT and CDR2 YYREEE (reference sequence). CDR3 sequence (DNA): TGTGCCAGCAGCCCACTAGGCCCGAATGAGCAGTTCTTC. Encoded protein: CASSPLGPNEQFF.

V is TRBV5-1 and J is TRBJ1-4; 7 bases line up with TRBD1. The germline CDR1 and CDR2 sequences are SGHRS and YFSETQ. The CDR3 extends over 14 amino acids. The V gene end was trimmed by 2 bases and the J gene end by 5 bases; junction bases not matched to a gene: 3. CDR3 residues: CASSLRDRNEKLFF. DNA of the CDR3: TGCGCCAGCAGCTTACGGGACAGAAATGAAAAACTGTTTTTT.